Presented here are 27 T cell receptor beta chains from one specimen sequenced in a study of blood T cell repertoires in COVID-19. TCRdb's copy holds only in-frame clones and misses some; the assay was immunoSEQ multiplex PCR. The table has roughly 92,000 clones, roughly 88% seen once. Sequenced: peripheral blood. The receptors originated from a woman aged 80 or over with active or convalescent COVID-19.

This chain connects TRBV7-2 to TRBJ2-7; TRBD1 matches 8 bases. Germline V gene data show CDR1 as SGHTA and CDR2 as FQGNSA. V lost 4 bases and J lost 4; bases outside the gene matches: 6. The length of the CDR3 is 14 residues. In DNA form, the CDR3 reads TGTGCCAGCAGCTACGGGGACAGGCGATACGAGCAGTACTTC. Protein product: CASSYGDRRYEQYF.

The chain couples TRBV6-5 to TRBJ2-1; weak D call: TRBD2 (6 bases). The CDR3 covers 15 residues. Trimming removed 0 bases at V and 4 bases at J, with 10 bases between. Germline V gives CDR1 MNHEY, CDR2 SVGAGI. Written as DNA, the CDR3 is TGTGCCAGCAGTTACTCGAGTGGGACTTACAATGAGCAGTTCTTC. Translation: CASSYSSGTYNEQFF.

This rearrangement joins TRBV2 to TRBJ1-1, with D perhaps matching TRBD1 (5 bases). Trimming removed 6 bases from V and 4 bases from J, with 15 bases in between. The CDR3 runs 14 residues. The germline gives CDR1 SNHLY, CDR2 FYNNEI. The CDR3: CASSELGGATEAFF. The CDR3 bases are TGTGCCAGCAGCGAACTCGGGGGTGCCACTGAAGCTTTCTTT.

The chain is built from TRBV6-5 and TRBJ1-2; D gene ambiguous. Between the trimmed V and J ends, which lost 6 bases and 2 bases, there was a span of 13 bases. The germline V gene has CDR1 MNHEY and CDR2 SVGAGI. CDR3 length: 14 amino acids. CDR3 amino acids: CASRSGARNYGYTF. CDR3 bases: TGTGCCAGCAGGTCGGGAGCTCGAAACTATGGCTACACCTTC.

The rearrangement links TRBV6-5 to TRBJ2-2; 7 nucleotides align to TRBD1. Germline assignment: CDR1 MNHEY and CDR2 SVGAGI. Trimming cost V 6 bases and J 6 bases; bases outside gene matches: 10. The CDR3 consists of 15 residues. The CDR3 sequence: CASRAPTGWPGELFF. Here the CDR3 DNA reads TGTGCCAGCAGAGCGCCGACAGGGTGGCCCGGGGAGCTGTTTTTT.

The CDR3 nucleotides are TGTGCCAGCAGCATTAGCGGGGGCCCGAACACCGGGGAGCTGTTTTTT. This codes for CASSISGGPNTGELFF. The chain employs TRBV21-1 and TRBJ2-2; TRBD2, the table's D call, lacks a check against the DNA. TRBV21-1 is noted as a pseudogene. This CDR3 contains 16 residues.

The rearrangement joins TRBV7-2 to TRBJ2-1; no definite D call. Germline CDR1 SGHTA, CDR2 FQGNSA. The CDR3 loop spans 15 amino acids. The germline V and J ends were trimmed by 1 base and 15 bases, with 22 bases remaining between them. This CDR3 reads CASSLDAGEALGRFF. CDR3 nucleotide sequence: TGTGCCAGCAGCTTAGATGCTGGAGAGGCCTTGGGTCGGTTCTTC.

The chain uses TRBV6-2 or TRBV6-3 and TRBJ2-7, with TRBD1 identical over 8 bases. The CDR3 has 16 residues. V dropped 2 bases and J dropped 1; count of bases not matched to a gene: 7. CDR1 is MNHEY, CDR2 SVGEGT, per germline. CDR3 amino acids: CASSYLDRVLSYEQYF. The DNA of the CDR3 is TGTGCCAGCAGTTACCTGGACAGGGTATTGTCCTACGAGCAGTACTTC.

The chain is built from TRBV18 and TRBJ2-5; 13 bases fit TRBD2. The CDR3 is 17 residues long. The V gene's germline CDR1 is KGHSH and CDR2 LQKENI. Trimming at V came to 5 bases and at J to 0 bases, leaving 6 bases not matched to a gene. The CDR3 nucleotides read TGTGCCAGCTCATTGCGGACTAGCGGGAGTAACCAAGAGACCCAGTACTTC. Translated, it gives CASSLRTSGSNQETQYF.

This clone has just one count. J is TRBJ1-2 and V is TRBV5-1; 10 bases match TRBD1. CDR1 is SGHRS, CDR2 YFSETQ, per germline. The J segment lost 4 bases and the V segment lost 3 bases, leaving 6 bases of the junction unmatched. CDR3 length: 15 amino acids. The CDR3 protein is CASSSTGGQPYGYTF. CDR3 bases: TGCGCCAGCAGCTCGACAGGGGGCCAACCCTATGGCTACACCTTC. Filled out from reference TRBV5-1 and TRBJ1-2, the complete variable domain reads KAGVTQTPRYLIKTRGQQVTLSCSPISGHRSVSWYQQTPGQGLQFLFEYFSETQRNKGNFPGRFSGRQFSNSRSEMNVSTLELGDSALYLCASSSTGGQPYGYTFGSGTRLTVV.

The chain recombines TRBV28 with TRBJ1-5, with a tentative D call TRBD1 (5 bases). The CDR3 has 13 amino acids. Trimming took 6 bases from V and 12 from J, leaving 18 bases between them. CDR1 MDHEN and CDR2 SYDVKM come from the germline V gene. The CDR3, as DNA: TGTGCCAGCAGCCGGGGGGATCTGGGATTCCAGCATTTT. Translation: CASSRGDLGFQHF.

This chain uses TRBV11-2 with TRBJ2-7; 11 nucleotides line up with TRBD2. Per the germline V gene, CDR1 is SGHAT and CDR2 is FQNNGV. Unmatched junction bases numbered 5, after V lost 2 bases and J lost 5 bases. The CDR3 is made up of 15 amino acids. The CDR3 DNA follows: TGTGCCAGCAGCTTACGACTAGCGGGGACCGACGAGCAGTACTTC. Translation gives CASSLRLAGTDEQYF. The variable domain in full, completed from reference TRBV11-2 and TRBJ2-7, reads EAGVAQSPRYKIIEKRQSVAFWCNPISGHATLYWYQQILGQGPKLLIQFQNNGVVDDSQLPKDRFSAERLKGVDSTLKIQPAKLEDSAVYLCASSLRLAGTDEQYFGPGTRLTVT.

This clone appeared a single time. The chain joins TRBV6-5 to TRBJ2-3, with D unclear. The CDR3 runs to 14 residues. CDR1 and CDR2 from the germline V gene are MNHEY and SVGAGI. Between the trimmed V and J ends, which lost 7 bases and 2 bases, there was a span of 13 bases. CDR3 loop: CASTRILHTDTQYF. The CDR3 bases are TGTGCCAGCACCAGGATTCTTCACACAGATACGCAGTATTTT.

This chain joins TRBV6-5 and TRBJ2-3, with 8 bases that match TRBD2. This CDR3 comprises 15 residues. The germline CDR1 and CDR2 sequences are MNHEY and SVGAGI. Trimming removed 2 bases from V and 3 bases from J; junction bases left unmatched: 4. CDR3 region: CASSYAGGWTDTQYF. The CDR3 nucleotides are TGTGCCAGCAGTTACGCGGGGGGCTGGACAGATACGCAGTATTTT.

This clone appeared once. This sequence joins TRBV30 and TRBJ2-1; TRBD2 aligns across 12 bases. This CDR3 is 16 amino acids long. Trimming took 2 bases from V and 6 from J; bases not matched to a gene: 8. The V gene's germline CDR1 is GTSNPN and CDR2 SVGIG (reference sequence). CDR3 DNA: TGTGCCTGGAGTCGACTAGCGGGAGCCCTCGGCAATGAGCAGTTCTTC. Translated: CAWSRLAGALGNEQFF.

The chain carries TRBV13 and TRBJ2-7; 7 nucleotides match TRBD2. Germline loops: CDR1 PRHDT, CDR2 FYEKMQ (reference sequence). The CDR3 spans 18 residues. Germline trimming cut 5 bases from V and 1 base from J; bases unmatched to any gene: 17. The CDR3 reads CASSRSEWGLAVSYEQYF. CDR3 DNA: TGTGCCAGCAGCAGATCTGAGTGGGGTCTAGCGGTTTCCTACGAGCAGTACTTC.

The rearrangement links TRBV18 to TRBJ2-7; TRBD2 matches at 15 bases. This CDR3 region has 16 residues. J lost 0 bases, V lost 5 bases, and 2 bases had no gene match. CDR1 is KGHSH, CDR2 LQKENI, per germline. The CDR3 region is CASSWTSGRDSYEQYF. CDR3 bases: TGTGCCAGCTCATGGACTAGCGGGAGGGACTCCTACGAGCAGTACTTC.

The chain has TRBV7-2 and TRBJ2-6; 7 positions agree with TRBD1. Losses at the gene ends were 5 bases for V and 3 bases for J; bases not matched to a gene: 7. CDR1 is SGHTA and CDR2 is FQGNSA in the germline V gene. The CDR3 totals 16 residues. The CDR3 DNA reads as TGTGCCAGCAGCCCACAGACAGGGCATGGGGCCAACGTCCTGACTTTC. It translates to CASSPQTGHGANVLTF.

In regard to this clone: At one of its ends the junction is not consistent with the germline gene, which may arise from a read error. This chain uses TRBV7-8 with TRBJ2-7; 9 bases align to TRBD1. Germline V lookup: CDR1 SGHVS, CDR2 FQNEAQ. The CDR3 is 13 amino acids. CDR3 in DNA: TGTGCCAGCAGCGACGGCCCCTGGACAGGGGAGAGATTT. It yields the protein CASSDGPWTGERF.

Only one count was recorded for this clone. This chain connects TRBV28 to TRBJ1-5; tentatively, D is TRBD1 (5 bases). V lost 6 bases to trimming and J lost 7 bases, with 16 bases between them. Germline assignment: CDR1 MDHEN and CDR2 SYDVKM. The CDR3 totals 14 residues. The CDR3 protein is CASRNGGVRQPQHF. In DNA form, the CDR3 reads TGTGCCAGCAGAAACGGGGGGGTTAGGCAGCCCCAGCATTTT. Full variable domain (missing parts from reference TRBV28 and TRBJ1-5): DVKVTQSSRYLVKRTGEKVFLECVQDMDHENMFWYRQDPGLGLRLIYFSYDVKMKEKGDIPEGYSVSREKKERFSLILESASTNQTSMYLCASRNGGVRQPQHFGDGTRLSIL.

This clone is a singleton in its sample. The rearrangement uses TRBV2 and TRBJ1-5, with a weak D call TRBD1 (5 bases). Trimming took off 3 bases at V and 4 bases at J, with 25 bases between the two ends. This CDR3 is 19 amino acids long. CDR1 SNHLY and CDR2 FYNNEI come from the germline V gene. CDR3 in DNA: TGTGCCAGCAGTGACCTCACACTAACGGGGGTTCGGAAAAATCAGCCCCAGCATTTT. Its translation: CASSDLTLTGVRKNQPQHF. Supplemented by reference TRBV2 and TRBJ1-5, the full variable domain reads EPEVTQTPSHQVTQMGQEVILRCVPISNHLYFYWYRQILGQKVEFLVSFYNNEISEKSEIFDDQFSVERPDGSNFTLKIRSTKLEDSAMYFCASSDLTLTGVRKNQPQHFGDGTRLSIL.

The chain employs TRBV5-1 and TRBJ2-1, with 7 bases fitting TRBD2. Trimming at V came to 3 bases and at J to 3 bases, leaving 3 bases not matched to a gene. The CDR3 sequence is 14 residues long. Germline CDR1 reads SGHRS; CDR2 reads YFSETQ. The DNA of the CDR3 is TGCGCCAGCAGCTCTAGCGGAAGCTACAATGAGCAGTTCTTC. Protein: CASSSSGSYNEQFF.

The gene calls are TRBV28 and TRBJ1-5, with TRBD1 matching 8 bases. This CDR3 has 17 amino acids. Trimming took 5 bases from V and 1 from J; bases not matched to a gene: 10. Germline CDR1 and CDR2: MDHEN and SYDVKM. The CDR3 region has the DNA TGTGCCAGCAGTCTACTCAGGGGGCTGGGGAGCAATCAGCCCCAGCATTTT. Amino acid sequence: CASSLLRGLGSNQPQHF.

V usage is TRBV4-1 and J usage is TRBJ2-3; D perhaps matches TRBD1 (5 bases). V lost 1 base and J 0 bases, leaving 8 bases between the germline ends. The V gene's germline CDR1 is MGHRA and CDR2 YSYEKL. The CDR3 runs 15 residues. The CDR3, as DNA: TGCGCCAGCAGCCAAGGACCAGGGAGCACAGATACGCAGTATTTT. It encodes CASSQGPGSTDTQYF.

This clone has a single count. V and J are TRBV15 and TRBJ1-2; the D gene is possibly TRBD1 (5 bases). The CDR3 consists of 16 residues. The V gene lost 0 bases and the J gene lost 4 bases, with 15 bases spanning the gap. The germline V gene has CDR1 LNHNV and CDR2 YYDKDF (reference sequence). The CDR3 coding sequence is TGTGCCACCAGCAGAGATTGGGGGGATCCAATCTATGGCTACACCTTC. This sequence encodes CATSRDWGDPIYGYTF.

This clone has more than one count but fewer than ten. This sequence joins TRBV28 and TRBJ1-2; weak D call: TRBD1 (5 bases). V lost 3 bases, J lost 2 bases, and 10 bases lay in between. From germline, CDR1 is MDHEN and CDR2 SYDVKM. This CDR3 region has 14 residues. CDR3 DNA: TGTGCCAGCAGTTTGGACGGGGGAAACTATGGCTACACCTTC. Amino acids: CASSLDGGNYGYTF.

This clone was picked up a small number of times. This chain connects TRBV28 to TRBJ2-7; TRBD1 is a possible D gene (5 bases). CDR3 length: 16 amino acids. Germline assignment: CDR1 MDHEN and CDR2 SYDVKM. Trimming cost V 6 bases and J 0 bases, with 18 bases left between them. CDR3 nucleotides: TGTGCCAGCAGATTTGGGGCCACTACTTACTCCTACGAGCAGTACTTC. It is translated as CASRFGATTYSYEQYF.